One sample yielded the 18 T cell receptor beta chains listed below, sequenced in a study of Graves' ophthalmopathy and Graves' hyperthyroidism. TCR beta CDR3 regions were amplified from RNA transcripts. An initial RT-PCR round employing HTBI primers preceded a second-round multiplex PCR. Using its own MiXCR run on the multiplex PCR reads, TCRdb lists one record per CDR3 protein. Found here are about 340,000 distinct CDR3 sequences, about a sixth of them singletons; the top ten hold roughly an eighth. The source material was peripheral blood. The receptors shown here come from an adult man with Graves' ophthalmopathy.

This clonotype was picked up a small number of times. This sequence joins TRBV18 and TRBJ1-1; D unresolved. The V end lost 1 base, the J end lost 5 bases, and 11 bases lay between the germline ends. This CDR3 has 14 amino acids. Per the germline V gene, CDR1 is KGHSH and CDR2 is LQKENI. In DNA, the CDR3 is TGTGCCAGCTCACCACTCCCGGGGAGGACTGAAGCTTTCTTT. Translated: CASSPLPGRTEAFF.

This chain connects TRBV15 to TRBJ2-7; no firm D call. The CDR3 is 13 amino acids. V was pared by 8 bases and J by 3 bases, with 14 bases between. Germline V gene data show CDR1 as LNHNV and CDR2 as YYDKDF (reference sequence). The CDR3 protein is CATSLGESYEQYF. The CDR3 DNA sequence: TGTGCCACCTCATTGGGTGAGAGCTACGAGCAGTACTTC.

This clonotype was observed many times. This sequence joins TRBV27 and TRBJ1-5, with TRBD1 as a possible D gene (6 bases). The germline gives CDR1 MNHEY, CDR2 SMNVEV (reference sequence). The CDR3 contains 14 residues. Trimming stripped 0 bases from V and 13 bases from J, with 16 bases between. The DNA for the CDR3 is TGTGCCAGCAGTTTATCAGGGGGACGGGGGAAGCAGCATTTT. It translates to CASSLSGGRGKQHF.

This clonotype was seen more than once but under ten times. With a much larger clone just one base away, this may be a read error. The chain links TRBV11-2 to TRBJ2-7; D gene ambiguous. The germline V gene encodes CDR1 SGHAT and CDR2 FQNNGV. Trimming removed 1 base from V and 7 bases from J, with 14 bases in between. The CDR3 is 14 residues long. DNA for the CDR3: TGTGCCAGCAGCTTAGGCGTTCGGTCGGGTGAGCAGTACTTC. Its protein product is CASSLGVRSGEQYF.

This clonotype was found many times. The chain recombines TRBV20-1 with TRBJ2-7; the D is unclear. Germline assignment: CDR1 DFQATT and CDR2 SNEGSKA (reference sequence). This CDR3 region has 13 residues. V shed 2 bases and J shed 7 bases, with 15 bases lying between them. CDR3 in DNA: TGCAGTGCTAGAAGGCGCGGCTGGAGAGAGCAGTACTTC. Translating gives CSARRRGWREQYF.

This clonotype occurred many times. V is TRBV12-3 or TRBV12-4 and J is TRBJ2-5, with D possibly matching TRBD1 (6 bases). Trimming cost V 4 bases and J 1 base, with 16 bases left between them. CDR3 length equals 16 residues. The CDR3 spells CASSSRQERAQETQYF. The CDR3 DNA sequence: TGTGCCAGCAGTTCCCGACAGGAGAGGGCCCAAGAGACCCAGTACTTC.

The table lists this clonotype with many counts. The rearrangement joins TRBV28 to TRBJ1-2, with TRBD1 matching over 10 bases. Germline V gene sequence: CDR1 MDHEN, CDR2 SYDVKM. The CDR3 consists of 14 residues. V lost 7 bases and J lost 5; bases outside the gene matches: 7. The CDR3 loop is CASIRQGARYGYTF. CDR3 coding DNA: TGTGCCAGCATTAGACAGGGGGCTAGATATGGCTACACCTTC.

In this sample, this clonotype turned up many times. The rearrangement joins TRBV6-5 to TRBJ2-7, with D possibly matching TRBD1 (5 bases). V shed 7 bases and J shed 3 bases, with 13 bases lying between them. Germline V gene data show CDR1 as MNHEY and CDR2 as SVGAGI. The CDR3 is made up of 13 amino acids. In nucleotides, the CDR3 is TGTGCCAGCACCCTCGACAGCGACTACGAGCAGTACTTC. Residues: CASTLDSDYEQYF.

To note about this clonotype: A single base separates this from a much larger clone, so it may be a read error. This likely comes from a read error, as the CDR3 has no conserved phenylalanine or tryptophan at its end. The CDR3 region is CAWSRSGPPLTQYS. The CDR3 DNA is TGTGCCTGGAGTCGTTCAGGACCCCCTTTGACCCAGTACTCC. The chain uses TRBV30 and TRBJ2-5; D not certain. CDR1 is GTSNPN, CDR2 SVGIG, per germline (reference sequence). V shed 2 bases and J shed 7 bases, with 17 bases lying between them. This CDR3 is built from 14 residues.

This clonotype was picked up many times. This chain joins TRBV27 and TRBJ2-2, with 9 bases that match TRBD2. The CDR3 length is 20 residues. The germline V gene encodes CDR1 MNHEY and CDR2 SMNVEV (reference sequence). The trim removed 4 bases at V and 3 bases at J, leaving 18 bases unmatched. In DNA, the CDR3 is TGTGCCAGCAGTTGGAGAGCAGCAGCGGGAGGTTTTCTCGACACCGGGGAGCTGTTTTTT. Translating gives CASSWRAAAGGFLDTGELFF.

Here the CDR3 DNA reads TGTGCCAGCAGCGTAGAAACATCGAACACCGGGGAGCTGTTTTTT. It yields the protein CASSVETSNTGELFF. The V and J genes are TRBV9 and TRBJ2-2; unclear D gene. Germline CDR1 and CDR2: SGDLS and YYNGEE. V was cut by 0 bases and J by 0 bases, with 6 bases left in between. CDR3 size: 15 residues.

This clonotype has ten or more counts. The rearrangement joins TRBV20-1 to TRBJ1-1, with D possibly being TRBD1 (5 bases). The CDR3 has 13 amino acids. CDR1 is DFQATT, CDR2 SNEGSKA, per germline (reference sequence). V was cut by 3 bases and J by 0 bases, with 8 bases left in between. The CDR3 sequence is CSARQDMNTEAFF. The CDR3 DNA sequence: TGCAGTGCTAGGCAGGACATGAACACTGAAGCTTTCTTT.

In its sample, this clonotype was seen many times. V and J are TRBV20-1 and TRBJ1-2, with 9 bases lining up with TRBD1. The germline CDR1 and CDR2 sequences are DFQATT and SNEGSKA (reference sequence). The CDR3 is made up of 13 amino acids. Trimming at V came to 7 bases and at J to 8 bases, leaving 11 bases not matched to a gene. The CDR3 DNA sequence: TGCAGTGGCCCGGGACAGGGCGGGAAGGGCTACACCTTC. Translated, it gives CSGPGQGGKGYTF.

The table lists this clonotype with many counts. The chain joins TRBV20-1 to TRBJ2-5; D may correspond to TRBD1 or TRBD2 (6 bases each). In germline, CDR1 is DFQATT, CDR2 SNEGSKA (reference sequence). V shed 3 bases and J shed 8 bases, with 16 bases lying between them. The CDR3 runs to 13 residues. Here the CDR3 DNA reads TGCAGTGCTAGTGTAGGGGGGTTAGATACCCAGTACTTC. Protein product: CSASVGGLDTQYF.

A word on this clonotype: Sequence at one end of the junction differs from germline and may be a read error. The chain links TRBV5-1 to TRBJ1-1; tentative D call: TRBD1 (5 bases). The CDR3 length is 16 residues. The V gene's germline CDR1 is SGHRS and CDR2 YFSETQ. CDR3 region: CASSNPGLSMNTEAYF. The CDR3, as DNA: TGCGCCAGCAGCAACCCGGGACTGAGCATGAACACTGAAGCTTACTTT.

The table lists this clonotype with many counts. V gene TRBV6-1 combines with J gene TRBJ2-2; D unresolved. The V end was cut by 6 bases, the J end by 0 bases, with 5 bases between. The CDR3 is 13 amino acids. Germline-derived CDR1 and CDR2 are MNHNS and SASEGT. CDR3 DNA: TGTGCCAGCAGCCTCGCGAACACCGGGGAGCTGTTTTTT. As protein: CASSLANTGELFF.

Details on this clonotype: A much larger clone differs by one base, so this may be a read error. The conserved phenylalanine or tryptophan is not found at the CDR3 terminus, so this likely reflects a read error. V and J are TRBV9 and TRBJ2-7; perhaps TRBD1 as D (5 bases). Germline CDR1 reads SGDLS; CDR2 reads YYNGEE. The CDR3 has 13 residues. With 0 bases removed from V and 6 bases from J, the gap between germline ends came to 10 bases. This chain's CDR3 is CASSVARAGEQYL. In nucleotides, the CDR3 is TGTGCCAGCAGCGTAGCCAGGGCTGGCGAGCAGTACCTC.

This clonotype was counted at least ten times. This sequence may be a read error, since a much larger clone differs from it by one base. The chain has TRBV5-1 and TRBJ1-5, with D unclear. CDR1 and CDR2 from the germline V gene are SGHRS and YFSETQ. The CDR3 loop spans 13 amino acids. V was cut by 0 bases and J by 3 bases, with 4 bases left in between. The CDR3 spells CASSLGDNQPQHF. The CDR3 coding sequence is TGCGCCAGCAGCTTGGGAGACAATCAGCCCCAGCATTTT.